This entry lists 9 T cell receptor beta chains sequenced from one sample in a study of shared clonotypes between healthy human individuals. TCRdb keeps only in-frame clones here, not all; method: immunoSEQ multiplex PCR. The sample consists of almost 750,000 clones, 55% to 75% of them appearing once. Material: memory CD4+ T cells sorted from blood. Subset noted: CD45RA-negative fraction. The receptor source for this set is a woman aged 25-40 years in good health.

The chain employs TRBV27 and TRBJ2-1; 10 bases line up with TRBD1. Per germline, CDR1 MNHEY and CDR2 SMNVEV (reference sequence). CDR3 length: 15 residues. Trimming at V came to 5 bases and at J to 9 bases, leaving 10 bases not matched to a gene. CDR3: CASSPSGTGVSEQFF. The DNA for the CDR3 is TGTGCCAGCAGTCCCTCCGGGACAGGGGTTTCTGAGCAGTTCTTC.

Many counts were recorded for this clone. The rearrangement links TRBV19 to TRBJ2-5; no clear D gene. The CDR3 covers 17 residues. Germline-derived CDR1 and CDR2 are LNHDA and SQIVND (reference sequence). V gave up 6 bases and J gave up 4 bases, with 24 bases separating them. CDR3 nucleotide sequence: TGTGCCAGTAGCCCCGACCTAGACTGGTCCTTTCGAGAGACCCAGTACTTC. Its translation: CASSPDLDWSFRETQYF.

This clone was detected only a few times. The chain combines TRBV19 with TRBJ2-2; possible D gene TRBD1, 6 bases. With 7 bases removed from V and 7 bases from J, the gap between germline ends came to 22 bases. CDR3 length: 16 residues. CDR1 and CDR2 (germline): LNHDA, SQIVND (reference sequence). The CDR3 region is CASKGGAASYGGELFF. CDR3 bases: TGTGCCAGTAAAGGGGGAGCGGCAAGTTACGGCGGGGAGCTGTTTTTT.

The chain recombines TRBV21-1 with TRBJ2-7; TRBD1, the D gene given by the table, was not confirmed from the DNA. TRBV21-1 is a documented pseudogene. There are 16 residues in the CDR3. The CDR3 coding sequence is TGTGCCAGCAGCAAAGATAATGTGACAGGGACCTACGAGCAGTACTTC. It encodes CASSKDNVTGTYEQYF.

This rearrangement joins TRBV6-1 to TRBJ1-6; 7 nucleotides agree with TRBD1. Germline V CDR1 and CDR2: MNHNS, SASEGT. This CDR3 has 15 residues. V dropped 0 bases and J dropped 13; count of bases not matched to a gene: 9. CDR3 residues: CASSEAQGEGSPLHF. CDR3 bases: TGTGCCAGCAGTGAAGCGCAGGGGGAAGGTTCCCCCCTCCACTTT.

The chain joins TRBV19 to TRBJ1-5, with D unclear. CDR3 length: 16 residues. The germline CDR1 and CDR2 sequences are LNHDA and SQIVND (reference sequence). Trimming took 6 bases from V and 3 from J, leaving 18 bases between them. The CDR3 here is CASRPSGIPNNQPQHF. Here the CDR3 DNA reads TGTGCCAGTAGACCGTCAGGAATTCCAAACAATCAGCCCCAGCATTTT.

The J gene is TRBJ2-5, the V gene TRBV7-9; no clear D. From germline, CDR1 is SEHNR and CDR2 FQNEAQ (reference sequence). There are 14 residues in the CDR3. The V end was cut by 5 bases, the J end by 4 bases, with 14 bases between. CDR3 sequence reads: CASSTPERVETQYF. For the CDR3, the DNA is TGTGCCAGCAGCACACCTGAACGAGTAGAGACCCAGTACTTC.

This clone was found once. This chain uses TRBV7-2 with TRBJ2-3; 8 nucleotides match TRBD2. This CDR3 is 16 amino acids long. The junction had 7 bases not matched to a gene; V was cut back by 1 base and J by 4 bases. Per the germline V gene, CDR1 is SGHTA and CDR2 is FQGNSA. The CDR3 sequence: CASSLVTGLGADTQYF. In DNA form, the CDR3 reads TGTGCCAGCAGCTTAGTTACGGGACTAGGAGCAGATACGCAGTATTTT.

This chain uses TRBV9 with TRBJ2-1, with 10 bases fitting TRBD2. The CDR3 has 15 residues. Germline-derived CDR1 and CDR2 are SGDLS and YYNGEE. The junction had 3 bases not matched to a gene; V was cut back by 0 bases and J by 6 bases. The CDR3 spells CASSVGTSGTNEQFF. The CDR3 DNA follows: TGTGCCAGCAGCGTAGGTACTAGCGGGACCAATGAGCAGTTCTTC. Together with reference TRBV9 and TRBJ2-1, the CDR3 gives the full variable domain: DSGVTQTPKHLITATGQRVTLRCSPRSGDLSVYWYQQSLDQGLQFLIQYYNGEERAKGNILERFSAQQFPDLHSELNLSSLELGDSALYFCASSVGTSGTNEQFFGPGTRLTVL.